This T cell receptor beta chain was captured in a study of blood T cell repertoires in COVID-19. TCRdb's copy holds only in-frame clones and misses some; the assay was immunoSEQ multiplex PCR. The repertoire holds roughly 47,000 clones, with roughly nine tenths as singletons. Trimming removed 2 bases from V and 6 bases from J; junction bases left unmatched: 15. The CDR3 is made up of 17 amino acids. In germline, CDR1 is SGHTA, CDR2 FQGNSA. This clonotype was obtained from a man aged 65-85 years with active COVID-19. Material for sequencing was peripheral blood. The gene calls are TRBV7-2 and TRBJ2-7, with 8 bases that match TRBD2. The CDR3 bases are TGTGCCAGCAGCTTATACGGGGGGGATTCCCCCCTCGGCGAGCAGTACTTC. Translation gives CASSLYGGDSPLGEQYF.